Shown below are 21 T cell receptor beta chains from a single sample sequenced in a study of cytomegalovirus exposure and HLA in healthy donors. The primer mix had 60 Vbeta and 13 Jbeta primers. Using immunoSEQ multiplex PCR, the repertoire was profiled, and TCRdb retains in-frame clones only, with some absent. The top ten hold roughly 7.8% of the sample, which has 150,000 to 200,000 clones, roughly 73% seen once. The source material was PBMCs. Receptors originate from a woman aged 40 to 55 in good health and CMV-seropositive.

The chain joins TRBV2 to TRBJ2-3; weak D call: TRBD2 (5 bases). Trimming left V 4 bases short and J 4 bases short, with 15 bases between. The germline gives CDR1 SNHLY, CDR2 FYNNEI. The CDR3 length is 15 residues. The CDR3 coding sequence is TGTGCCAGCAGTGTGGGCCCTAAGGGAGCAGATACGCAGTATTTT. This translates into CASSVGPKGADTQYF.

The chain carries TRBV5-1 and TRBJ2-4; 7 nucleotides line up with TRBD1. J was trimmed by 2 bases and V by 2 bases; bases with no gene match: 4. Germline CDR1 is SGHRS and CDR2 is YFSETQ. The CDR3 loop spans 15 amino acids. The CDR3 is CASSFGDRSKNIQYF. The CDR3 DNA follows: TGCGCCAGCAGCTTTGGGGACAGATCCAAAAACATTCAGTACTTC.

CDR3 in amino acids: CASSRRSTSSGDTQYF. The CDR3 region has the DNA TGCGCCAGCAGCCGGAGGTCGACGAGCTCAGGAGATACGCAGTATTTT. The rearrangement links TRBV10-2 to TRBJ2-3; weak D call: TRBD2 (5 bases). V was cut by 6 bases and J by 5 bases, with 21 bases left in between. This CDR3 region has 16 residues. Germline V gives CDR1 WSHSY, CDR2 SAAADI.

The chain has TRBV19 and TRBJ2-7; 9 bases are shared with TRBD1. The germline V gene has CDR1 LNHDA and CDR2 SQIVND (reference sequence). The length of the CDR3 is 14 residues. Germline trimming cut 8 bases from V and 6 bases from J; bases unmatched to any gene: 11. The CDR3 sequence: CASGTTGGPREQYF. In DNA, the CDR3 is TGTGCCAGTGGAACGACAGGGGGTCCCCGCGAGCAGTACTTC.

This clone was seen only once. The genes are TRBV6-5 and TRBJ2-7; D is unresolved. The CDR3 is made up of 14 amino acids. Germline CDR1 MNHEY, CDR2 SVGAGI. V shed 0 bases and J shed 6 bases, with 12 bases lying between them. The CDR3 reads CASSYSTDLGEQYF. The DNA for the CDR3 is TGTGCCAGCAGTTACTCGACGGATCTAGGCGAGCAGTACTTC.

V and J are TRBV4-2 and TRBJ2-3; TRBD1 matches at 7 bases. Trimming took 1 base from V and 2 from J; bases not matched to a gene: 9. The CDR3 contains 17 residues. Germline values: CDR1 LGHNA, CDR2 YNFKEQ. The CDR3 here is CASSQASGTEFTDTQYF. CDR3 sequence (DNA): TGTGCCAGCAGCCAAGCTTCAGGGACAGAATTCACAGATACGCAGTATTTT.

This chain connects TRBV30 to TRBJ2-5, with 11 bases that match TRBD2. The V gene end was trimmed by 3 bases and the J gene end by 1 base; junction bases not matched to a gene: 7. Looked up from germline, CDR1 is GTSNPN and CDR2 is SVGIG (reference sequence). CDR3 length equals 16 residues. The CDR3 sequence is CAWRRDSGRGQETQYF. CDR3 DNA: TGTGCCTGGAGGAGGGATAGCGGGAGGGGCCAAGAGACCCAGTACTTC.

This chain connects TRBV13 to TRBJ2-1, with D perhaps matching TRBD2 (6 bases). Germline V gives CDR1 PRHDT, CDR2 FYEKMQ (reference sequence). V was clipped by 3 bases and J by 9 bases, with 18 bases between them. This CDR3 has 15 amino acids. CDR3 sequence (DNA): TGTGCCAGCAGCTTGGAGACCTGGGGGGATGGTGAGCAGTTCTTC. Translation: CASSLETWGDGEQFF.

A single count supports this clone. This chain uses TRBV28 with TRBJ1-4, with 8 bases matching TRBD1. Germline V lookup: CDR1 MDHEN, CDR2 SYDVKM. The length of the CDR3 is 14 residues. V lost 3 bases, J lost 12 bases, and 9 bases stayed unmatched. The CDR3 loop reads CASSLRTGSAQLFF. The CDR3 nucleotides read TGTGCCAGCAGTTTGAGGACAGGGTCAGCTCAACTGTTTTTT.

The rearrangement uses TRBV19 and TRBJ1-1; no clear D gene. Germline V gives CDR1 LNHDA, CDR2 SQIVND (reference sequence). The CDR3 totals 13 residues. Between the trimmed V and J ends, which lost 3 bases and 1 base, there was a span of 6 bases. The CDR3, as DNA: TGTGCCAGTAGTATGGAGGGGAACACTGAAGCTTTCTTT. It translates to CASSMEGNTEAFF.

The chain employs TRBV19 and TRBJ2-1; no firm D call. V was cut by 4 bases and J by 8 bases, with 12 bases left in between. CDR3 length: 13 residues. CDR1 is LNHDA, CDR2 SQIVND, per germline (reference sequence). In DNA, the CDR3 is TGTGCCAGTAGTACAGCTGCTAGTGATGAGCAGTTCTTC. It yields the protein CASSTAASDEQFF.

This clone occurred once. DNA for the CDR3: TGTGCCAGCAGCAACTATGGGATCAGACAGGGGTACACTGGAAACACCATATATTTT. As protein: CASSNYGIRQGYTGNTIYF. V and J are TRBV28 and TRBJ1-3; TRBD1 matches at 8 bases. The V and J ends lost 6 bases and 2 bases, in that order; junction bases with no gene match: 18. Germline lookup yields CDR1 MDHEN and CDR2 SYDVKM. The length of the CDR3 is 19 residues. The variable domain in full, with the rest retrieved from reference TRBV28 and TRBJ1-3, is DVKVTQSSRYLVKRTGEKVFLECVQDMDHENMFWYRQDPGLGLRLIYFSYDVKMKEKGDIPEGYSVSREKKERFSLILESASTNQTSMYLCASSNYGIRQGYTGNTIYFGEGSWLTVV.

This chain connects TRBV2 to TRBJ1-5; D not resolved. V lost 4 bases to trimming and J lost 1 base, with 11 bases between them. The CDR3 spans 15 residues. Germline V CDR1 and CDR2: SNHLY, FYNNEI. CDR3 nucleotide sequence: TGTGCCAGCAGTGTTGACATAATGAGCAATCAGCCCCAGCATTTT. Its protein is CASSVDIMSNQPQHF.

Only one count was recorded for this clone. The CDR3 region is CSVEGGPGPNEKLFF. CDR3 bases: TGCAGCGTTGAAGGAGGGCCGGGCCCCAATGAAAAACTGTTTTTT. V usage is TRBV29-1 and J usage is TRBJ1-4, with D uncertain. The CDR3 is 15 residues long. Trimming cost V 1 base and J 5 bases, with 14 bases left between them. Germline CDR1 is SQVTM and CDR2 is ANQGSEA.

This chain's CDR3 is CASSFFAGGLDNEQFF. The CDR3 region has the DNA TGTGCCAGCAGCTTCTTTGCGGGAGGTTTGGACAATGAGCAGTTCTTC. V and J are TRBV7-2 and TRBJ2-1, with TRBD2 identical over 8 bases. The CDR3 loop spans 16 amino acids. V shed 3 bases and J 5 bases; nucleotides not matched to a gene: 9. Germline CDR1 and CDR2: SGHTA and FQGNSA.

V is TRBV28 and J is TRBJ2-4; a weak D match, TRBD1 (6 bases). CDR1 is MDHEN and CDR2 is SYDVKM in the germline V gene. CDR3 length: 18 amino acids. Trimming cost V 3 bases and J 0 bases, with 18 bases left between them. In nucleotides, the CDR3 is TGTGCCAGCAGTTTTATTGTGGGCAGGGGAATAGCCAAAAACATTCAGTACTTC. Encoded protein: CASSFIVGRGIAKNIQYF. Full variable domain (outside the CDR3, taken from reference TRBV28 and TRBJ2-4): DVKVTQSSRYLVKRTGEKVFLECVQDMDHENMFWYRQDPGLGLRLIYFSYDVKMKEKGDIPEGYSVSREKKERFSLILESASTNQTSMYLCASSFIVGRGIAKNIQYFGAGTRLSVL.

The rearrangement joins TRBV21-1 to TRBJ2-7; the table assigns TRBD1, which was not confirmed against the DNA. TRBV21-1 is deemed a pseudogene. CDR3 length equals 16 residues. The CDR3 DNA reads TGTGCCAGCAGCAAAGAAAGTGGGGGCCCTACCTACGAGCAGTACTTC. This encodes CASSKESGGPTYEQYF.

The rearrangement joins TRBV7-8 to TRBJ2-7, with 10 bases lining up with TRBD2. V shed 1 base, J shed 3 bases, and the junction held 15 bases outside the gene matches. Germline V CDR1 and CDR2: SGHVS, FQNEAQ. The CDR3 runs to 19 residues. Here the CDR3 reads CASSLGSSPGLADFYEQYF. CDR3 nucleotide sequence: TGTGCCAGCAGCTTAGGATCTTCCCCTGGACTAGCGGATTTCTACGAGCAGTACTTC. Combining the CDR3 with reference TRBV7-8 and TRBJ2-7 gives the whole variable domain GAGVSQSPRYKVAKRGQDVALRCDPISGHVSLFWYQQALGQGPEFLTYFQNEAQLDKSGLPSDRFFAERPEGSVSTLKIQRTQQEDSAVYLCASSLGSSPGLADFYEQYFGPGTRLTVT.

The chain has TRBV5-1 and TRBJ2-1, with D possibly being TRBD2 (5 bases). Germline CDR1 is SGHRS and CDR2 is YFSETQ. The germline V and J ends were trimmed by 0 bases and 2 bases, with 15 bases remaining between them. There are 17 residues in the CDR3. Written as DNA, the CDR3 is TGCGCCAGCAGCTTGGGCCGGCGCGGAGGAACCTACAATGAGCAGTTCTTC. Protein: CASSLGRRGGTYNEQFF.

V is TRBV11-2 and J is TRBJ2-1; D unclear. In germline, CDR1 is SGHAT, CDR2 FQNNGV. V was trimmed by 6 bases and J by 6 bases, leaving 12 bases between them. This CDR3 comprises 13 residues. The CDR3 sequence: CASRSPTSNEQFF. The DNA for the CDR3 is TGTGCCAGCAGGTCCCCGACTTCCAATGAGCAGTTCTTC.

This chain links TRBV28 with TRBJ1-2; D is undetermined. Germline loops: CDR1 MDHEN, CDR2 SYDVKM. V lost 5 bases and J 10 bases, leaving 20 bases between the germline ends. The CDR3 sequence is 14 residues long. The CDR3 bases are TGTGCCAGCAGTCTGCCCCCATTCCGGAGCGACTACACCTTC. This gives the protein CASSLPPFRSDYTF.